Following are 26 T cell receptor beta chains from one sample sequenced in a study of T cells expressing NK-cell markers. TCRdb re-called the 5' RACE reads, yielding one record per CDR3 amino acid sequence without DNA. This sample's table has a few hundred thousand distinct CDR3 sequences. The sequencing sample was made of blood T cells: a sorted CD56 or NKG2C T cell subset, CD4+ or CD8+ T cells, or bulk PBMC T cells (not recorded which). These receptors originate from a woman aged 45-60 years in good health.

This chain uses TRBV4-1 with TRBJ1-2; the TCRdb call, TRBD1, lacks DNA for checking. CDR3 length: 14 residues. Germline V lookup: CDR1 MGHRA, CDR2 YSYEKL. The CDR3 sequence is CASSQGQANYGYTF.

The V call is TRBV5-1, the J call TRBJ2-2. From germline, CDR1 is SGHRS and CDR2 YFSETQ. This CDR3 comprises 12 residues. The CDR3: CASSQPPGELFF.

CDR3 amino acids: CSVARQFTVNTEAFF. The rearrangement uses TRBV29-1 and TRBJ1-1; the D gene TCRdb calls, TRBD1, cannot be checked with no DNA. In germline, CDR1 is SQVTM, CDR2 ANQGSEA. The CDR3 has 15 amino acids.

This chain joins TRBV2 and TRBJ2-1; TCRdb outputs TRBD1, but without DNA this stays unchecked. This CDR3 region has 16 residues. CDR1 and CDR2 (germline): SNHLY, FYNNEI. CDR3 amino acids: CASINGGDRTYNEQFF.

The gene calls are TRBV25-1 and TRBJ2-7. The germline gives CDR1 MGHDK, CDR2 SYGVNS. There are 11 residues in the CDR3. CDR3 sequence: CASSRVNEQYF.

J is TRBJ2-5 and V is TRBV9; TCRdb reports TRBD2, a call that lacks DNA to check it against. Germline lookup yields CDR1 SGDLS and CDR2 YYNGEE. CDR3 length: 17 residues. CDR3 in amino acids: CASSARLAGVFGETQYF. Variable domain in full (rest from reference TRBV9 and TRBJ2-5): DSGVTQTPKHLITATGQRVTLRCSPRSGDLSVYWYQQSLDQGLQFLIQYYNGEERAKGNILERFSAQQFPDLHSELNLSSLELGDSALYFCASSARLAGVFGETQYFGPGTRLLVL.

The rearrangement joins TRBV6-2 or TRBV6-3 to TRBJ2-7. Germline-derived CDR1 and CDR2 are MNHEY and SVGEGT. There are 12 residues in the CDR3. The CDR3 protein is CASSHLGGEQYF.

This rearrangement joins TRBV24-1 to TRBJ2-3. There are 15 residues in the CDR3. CDR1 KGHDR and CDR2 SFDVKD come from the germline V gene. CDR3 protein: CATSDLREKADTQYF.

The chain is built from TRBV5-6 and TRBJ2-7. CDR1 is SGHDT, CDR2 YYEEEE, per germline. This CDR3 is 13 amino acids long. CDR3 residues: CASSWSRAYEQYF.

This rearrangement joins TRBV3-1 to TRBJ2-4. This CDR3 has 12 amino acids. Germline V lookup: CDR1 LGHDT, CDR2 YNNKEL (reference sequence). CDR3 in amino acids: CASSGEVDIQYF.

V is TRBV2 and J is TRBJ2-2. The CDR3 consists of 14 residues. CDR1 and CDR2 (germline): SNHLY, FYNNEI. CDR3 residues: CASTGTVRTGELFF. The entire variable domain, with the rest obtained from reference TRBV2 and TRBJ2-2, is as follows: EPEVTQTPSHQVTQMGQEVILRCVPISNHLYFYWYRQILGQKVEFLVSFYNNEISEKSEIFDDQFSVERPDGSNFTLKIRSTKLEDSAMYFCASTGTVRTGELFFGEGSRLTVL.

The V call is TRBV27, the J call TRBJ1-5; TCRdb picks TRBD1, but there is no DNA to check that call. The germline gives CDR1 MNHEY, CDR2 SMNVEV (reference sequence). The CDR3 has 16 residues. This CDR3 reads CASSLGQGGPWEPQHF.

The chain uses TRBV6-4 and TRBJ2-3; lacking DNA, the TRBD2 call made by TCRdb goes unchecked. CDR1 and CDR2 (germline): MRHNA, SNTAGT. The CDR3 length is 16 residues. CDR3 protein: CASTHVAGVSTDTQYF.

This chain joins TRBV5-1 and TRBJ2-3; the TCRdb D gene call, TRBD2, has no DNA to confirm it. CDR1 is SGHRS and CDR2 is YFSETQ in the germline V gene. This CDR3 has 17 residues. The CDR3 loop reads CASRADSGPAGTDTQYF.

The chain has TRBV12-3 or TRBV12-4 and TRBJ2-7; the TCRdb D gene call, TRBD1, has no DNA to confirm it. The CDR3 covers 15 residues. The CDR3 sequence is CASRDSRIQLGEQYF.

This chain links TRBV11-2 with TRBJ2-7; the TCRdb call, TRBD1, lacks DNA for checking. Germline V gives CDR1 SGHAT, CDR2 FQNNGV. The CDR3 length is 15 residues. This chain's CDR3 is CASSLDGGELYEQYF.

J is TRBJ1-2 and V is TRBV11-3; lacking DNA, the TRBD1 call made by TCRdb goes unchecked. Looked up from germline, CDR1 is SGHNT and CDR2 is YENEEA. The CDR3 covers 12 residues. This CDR3 is CASSRTGWGYTF.

V is TRBV2 and J is TRBJ1-5. Germline CDR1 reads SNHLY; CDR2 reads FYNNEI. The CDR3 extends over 12 amino acids. CDR3: CASSKTAQPQHF.

The chain recombines TRBV2 with TRBJ2-1. The CDR3 loop spans 14 amino acids. Germline-derived CDR1 and CDR2 are SNHLY and FYNNEI. The CDR3 here is CASTGTQRSNEQFF.

J is TRBJ2-1 and V is TRBV12-3 or TRBV12-4; with no DNA, the TCRdb D assignment of TRBD1 cannot be verified. The CDR3 length is 13 residues. CDR3 loop: CASSFSGGNEQFF.

This chain connects TRBV12-3 or TRBV12-4 to TRBJ2-1; TCRdb calls TRBD2, which cannot be checked without DNA. The CDR3 length is 14 residues. The CDR3 spells CASSFLLANREQFF.

This chain uses TRBV3-1 with TRBJ1-6; there is no DNA to check the TCRdb D call of TRBD1. Germline V gene lookup returns CDR1 LGHDT and CDR2 YNNKEL (reference sequence). The CDR3 runs to 17 residues. The CDR3 reads CASSQVGTGRNNSPLHF.

The chain employs TRBV24-1 and TRBJ2-4; as DNA is missing, the TRBD2 call by TCRdb cannot be tested. CDR3 length: 13 amino acids. Germline V gene lookup returns CDR1 KGHDR and CDR2 SFDVKD. The CDR3 reads CATLREFQNIQYF.

The chain joins TRBV24-1 to TRBJ2-3; without DNA, the TCRdb call of TRBD2 cannot be checked. This CDR3 is 18 amino acids long. Germline V lookup: CDR1 KGHDR, CDR2 SFDVKD. The CDR3 is CATSDPGLADPRADTQYF.

The chain employs TRBV5-1 and TRBJ2-3; TCRdb returns TRBD1, unconfirmable since there is no DNA. The CDR3 covers 15 residues. The V gene's germline CDR1 is SGHRS and CDR2 YFSETQ. CDR3 sequence: CASSRDRVGTDTQYF.

V is TRBV29-1 and J is TRBJ2-7; TCRdb's D call of TRBD2 is untestable without DNA. This CDR3 comprises 16 residues. The germline gives CDR1 SQVTM, CDR2 ANQGSEA. CDR3: CSVDHRTSGGTYEQYF.